This entry is about one T cell receptor (beta chain). Treatment reported: randomized to nivolumab then ipilimumab (arm A) or the reverse (arm B). None of the patients previously received DNA-damaging chemotherapy. Sorted cells were live CD3+CD8+, lacking CD19 and CD56, from PBMCs. The sample comes from a study of sequential checkpoint blockade in melanoma. Study details: Patients were randomized 1:1 to nivolumab-then-ipilimumab or ipilimumab-then-nivolumab first-line. After both sequences, patients received maintenance nivolumab.

Using immunoSEQ multiplex PCR, the repertoire was profiled, and TCRdb retains in-frame clones only, with some absent. The data contain just over 15,000 clones, 77% of them singletons. Specimen: CD8+ T cells sorted from blood (inferred from file names), collected from a patient given nivolumab and ipilimumab in sequence. The clonotype was recovered from a human donor with melanoma.

The CDR3 DNA reads as TGTGCCACCAGCAGAGAGCGGACTAGCGGCGATACGCAGTATTTT. It specifies CATSRERTSGDTQYF. The rearrangement links TRBV15 to TRBJ2-3; the match to TRBD2 covers 10 bases. Germline values: CDR1 LNHNV, CDR2 YYDKDF (reference sequence). The ends lost 0 bases at V and 6 bases at J; junction bases unmatched: 3. This CDR3 comprises 15 residues.